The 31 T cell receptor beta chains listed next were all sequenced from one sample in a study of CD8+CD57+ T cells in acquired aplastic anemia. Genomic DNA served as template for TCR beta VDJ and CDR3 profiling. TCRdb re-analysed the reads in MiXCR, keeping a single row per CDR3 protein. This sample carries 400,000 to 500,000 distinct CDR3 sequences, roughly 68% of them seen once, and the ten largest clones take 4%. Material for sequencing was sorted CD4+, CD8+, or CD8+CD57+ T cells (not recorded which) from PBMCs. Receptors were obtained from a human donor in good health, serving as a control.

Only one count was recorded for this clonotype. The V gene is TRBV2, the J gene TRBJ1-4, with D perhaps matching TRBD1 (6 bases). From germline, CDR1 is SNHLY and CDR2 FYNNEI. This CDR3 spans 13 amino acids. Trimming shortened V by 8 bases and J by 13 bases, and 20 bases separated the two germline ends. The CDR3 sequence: CASHFEGGDPLFF. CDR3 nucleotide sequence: TGTGCCAGCCACTTTGAGGGGGGGGATCCACTGTTTTTT.

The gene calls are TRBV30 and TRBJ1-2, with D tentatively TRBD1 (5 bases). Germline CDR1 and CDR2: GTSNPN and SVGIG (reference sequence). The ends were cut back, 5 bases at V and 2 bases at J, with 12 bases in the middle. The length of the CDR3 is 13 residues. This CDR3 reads CAWRQIKNYGYTF. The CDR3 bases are TGTGCCTGGCGACAGATTAAGAACTATGGCTACACCTTC.

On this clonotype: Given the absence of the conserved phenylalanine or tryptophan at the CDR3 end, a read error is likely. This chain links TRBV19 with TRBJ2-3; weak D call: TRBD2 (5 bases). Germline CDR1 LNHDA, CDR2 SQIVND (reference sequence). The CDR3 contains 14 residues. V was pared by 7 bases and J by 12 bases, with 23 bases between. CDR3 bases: TGTGCCAGTACCAAGGGAGCTAGCCCACACAATCAGTATTAT. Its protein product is CASTKGASPHNQYY.

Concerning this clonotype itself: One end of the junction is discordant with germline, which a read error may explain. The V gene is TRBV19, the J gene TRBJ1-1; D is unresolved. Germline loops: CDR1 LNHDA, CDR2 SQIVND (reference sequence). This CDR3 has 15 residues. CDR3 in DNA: TGTGCCAGTAGTAGCCCAGCAGTAGACACACCCCTAGCTTTCTGG. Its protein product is CASSSPAVDTPLAFW.

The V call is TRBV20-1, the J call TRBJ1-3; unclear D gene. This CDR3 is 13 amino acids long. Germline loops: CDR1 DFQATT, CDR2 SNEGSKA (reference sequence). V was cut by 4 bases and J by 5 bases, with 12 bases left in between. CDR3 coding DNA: TGCAGTGCTATACGCGGTGCTAGAAACACCATATATTTT. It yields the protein CSAIRGARNTIYF.

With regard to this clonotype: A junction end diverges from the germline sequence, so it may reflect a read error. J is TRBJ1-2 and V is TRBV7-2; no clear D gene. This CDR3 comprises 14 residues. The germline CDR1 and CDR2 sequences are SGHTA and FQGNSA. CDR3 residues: CASSSGASENRFFF. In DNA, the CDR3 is TGTGCCAGCAGCTCAGGCGCGAGTGAAAATCGCTTTTTTTTC.

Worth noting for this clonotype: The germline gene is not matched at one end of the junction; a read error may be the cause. The CDR3 DNA reads as TGTGCCAGCACCGACACTTGGGTCCACTACTTC. Amino acid sequence: CASTDTWVHYF. V is TRBV9 and J is TRBJ1-2; no clear D gene. This CDR3 region has 11 residues. CDR1 is SGDLS, CDR2 YYNGEE, per germline.

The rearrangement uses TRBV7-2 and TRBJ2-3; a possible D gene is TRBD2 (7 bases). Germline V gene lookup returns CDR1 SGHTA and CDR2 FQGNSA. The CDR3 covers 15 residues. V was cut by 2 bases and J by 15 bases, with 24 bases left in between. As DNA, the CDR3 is TGTGCCAGCAGCTTACTGGCTGGTCGGGGCGGGGGCCATTATTTT. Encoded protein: CASSLLAGRGGGHYF. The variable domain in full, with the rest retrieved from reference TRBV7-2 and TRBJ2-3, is GAGVSQSPSNKVTEKGKDVELRCDPISGHTALYWYRQSLGQGLEFLIYFQGNSAPDKSGLPSDRFSAERTGGSVSTLTIQRTQQEDSAVYLCASSLLAGRGGGHYFGPGTRLTVL.

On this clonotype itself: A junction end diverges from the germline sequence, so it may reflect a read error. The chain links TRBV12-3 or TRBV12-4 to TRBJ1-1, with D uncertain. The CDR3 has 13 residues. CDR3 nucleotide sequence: TGTGCCAGCCGTGGTACATTCGACACTGAGGCTTTCTTC. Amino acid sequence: CASRGTFDTEAFF.

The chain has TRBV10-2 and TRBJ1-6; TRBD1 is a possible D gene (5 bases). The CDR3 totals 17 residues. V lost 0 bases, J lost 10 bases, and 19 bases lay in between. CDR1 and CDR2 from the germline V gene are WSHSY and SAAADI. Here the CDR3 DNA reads TGCGCCAGCAGTGAGTCCCCCTTCCGACAGCCTGGGTCACCCCTCCACTTT. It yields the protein CASSESPFRQPGSPLHF.

The CDR3 here is CASSLSGQPRYEQYF. The DNA for the CDR3 is TGTGCCAGCAGTTTATCAGGGCAGCCTCGCTACGAGCAGTACTTC. The rearrangement joins TRBV28 to TRBJ2-7; tentative D call: TRBD1 (5 bases). The germline gives CDR1 MDHEN, CDR2 SYDVKM. Deletions cut 1 base from V and 3 bases from J, with 13 bases between. The CDR3 extends over 15 amino acids.

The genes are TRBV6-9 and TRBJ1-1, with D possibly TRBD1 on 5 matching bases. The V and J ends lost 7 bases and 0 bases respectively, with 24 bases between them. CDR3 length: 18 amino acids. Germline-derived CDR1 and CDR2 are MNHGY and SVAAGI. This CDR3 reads CASNPTSFYQGVNTEAFF. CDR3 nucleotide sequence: TGTGCCAGCAATCCTACCTCTTTCTACCAGGGCGTGAACACTGAAGCTTTCTTT.

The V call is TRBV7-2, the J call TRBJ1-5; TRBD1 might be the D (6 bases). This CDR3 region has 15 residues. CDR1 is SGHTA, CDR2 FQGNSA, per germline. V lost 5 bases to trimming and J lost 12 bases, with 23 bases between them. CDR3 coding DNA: TGTGCCAGCAGCCCTGAAAGGGGGAGGAGGGATGACCAGCATTTT. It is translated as CASSPERGRRDDQHF.

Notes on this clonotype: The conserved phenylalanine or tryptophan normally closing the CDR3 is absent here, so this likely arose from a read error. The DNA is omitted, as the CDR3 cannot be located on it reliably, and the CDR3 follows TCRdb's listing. The CDR3 is CASSYPTRSYEQYFGP. The rearrangement uses TRBV2 and TRBJ1-5. Including both end residues, the CDR3 is 16 amino acids long. Per germline, CDR1 SNHLY and CDR2 FYNNEI.

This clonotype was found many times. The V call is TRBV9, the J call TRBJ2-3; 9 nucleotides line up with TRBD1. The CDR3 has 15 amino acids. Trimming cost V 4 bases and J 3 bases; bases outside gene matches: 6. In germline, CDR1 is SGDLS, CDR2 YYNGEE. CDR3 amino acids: CASSTWDRETDTQYF. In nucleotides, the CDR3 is TGTGCCAGCAGCACTTGGGACAGGGAGACAGATACGCAGTATTTT.

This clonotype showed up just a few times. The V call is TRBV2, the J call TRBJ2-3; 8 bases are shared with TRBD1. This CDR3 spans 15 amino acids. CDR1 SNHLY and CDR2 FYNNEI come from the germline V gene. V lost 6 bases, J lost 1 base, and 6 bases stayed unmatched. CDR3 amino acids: CASRRDRTGTDTQYF. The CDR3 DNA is TGTGCCAGCAGAAGGGACAGGACAGGCACAGATACGCAGTATTTT.

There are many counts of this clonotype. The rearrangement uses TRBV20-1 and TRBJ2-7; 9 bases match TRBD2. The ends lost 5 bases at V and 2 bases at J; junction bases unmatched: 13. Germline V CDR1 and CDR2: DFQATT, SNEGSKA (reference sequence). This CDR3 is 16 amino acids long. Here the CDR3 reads CSALLPLAGSTYEQYF. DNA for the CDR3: TGCAGTGCTCTTCTTCCCCTAGCGGGGTCCACCTACGAGCAGTACTTC.

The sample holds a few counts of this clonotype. CDR3 protein: CASSVGQGGNQPQHF. The CDR3 nucleotides read TGTGCCAGCAGCGTAGGACAGGGGGGAAATCAGCCCCAGCATTTT. The rearrangement links TRBV19 to TRBJ1-5, with 10 bases that match TRBD1. The CDR3 loop spans 15 amino acids. CDR1 and CDR2 from the germline V gene are LNHDA and SQIVND (reference sequence). J lost 4 bases, V lost 9 bases, and 9 bases had no gene match. Combining the CDR3 with reference TRBV19 and TRBJ1-5 gives the whole variable domain DGGITQSPKYLFRKEGQNVTLSCEQNLNHDAMYWYRQDPGQGLRLIYYSQIVNDFQKGDIAEGYSVSREKKESFPLTVTSAQKNPTAFYLCASSVGQGGNQPQHFGDGTRLSIL.

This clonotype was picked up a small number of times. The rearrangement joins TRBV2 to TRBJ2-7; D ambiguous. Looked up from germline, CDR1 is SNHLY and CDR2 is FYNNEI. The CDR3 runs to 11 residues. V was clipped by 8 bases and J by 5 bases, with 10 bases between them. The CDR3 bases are TGTGCCAGCGCCGTAGGGCACGAGCAGTACTTC. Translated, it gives CASAVGHEQYF.

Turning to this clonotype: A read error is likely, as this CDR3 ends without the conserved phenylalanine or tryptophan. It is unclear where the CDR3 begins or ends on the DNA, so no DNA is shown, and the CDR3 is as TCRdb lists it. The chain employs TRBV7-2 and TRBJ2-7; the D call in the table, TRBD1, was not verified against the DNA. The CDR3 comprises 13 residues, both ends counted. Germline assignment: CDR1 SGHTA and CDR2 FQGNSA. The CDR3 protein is CASSLVGARTQYG.

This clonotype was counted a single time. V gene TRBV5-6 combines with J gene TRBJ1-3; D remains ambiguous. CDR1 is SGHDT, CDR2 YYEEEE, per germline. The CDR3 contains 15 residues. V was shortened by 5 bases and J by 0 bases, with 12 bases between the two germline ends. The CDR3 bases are TGTGCCAGCAGGACCAGTCGACACTCTGGAAACACCATATATTTT. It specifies CASRTSRHSGNTIYF.

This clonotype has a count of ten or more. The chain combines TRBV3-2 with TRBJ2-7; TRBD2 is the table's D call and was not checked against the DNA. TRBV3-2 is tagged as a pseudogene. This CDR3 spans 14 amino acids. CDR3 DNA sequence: TGTGCCAGCAGCCAAGTACTAGCGGGGAATGAGCAGTACTTC. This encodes CASSQVLAGNEQYF.

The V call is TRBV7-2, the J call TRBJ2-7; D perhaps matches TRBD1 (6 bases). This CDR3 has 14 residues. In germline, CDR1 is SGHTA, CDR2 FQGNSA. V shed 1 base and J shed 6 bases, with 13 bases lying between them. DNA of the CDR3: TGTGCCAGCAGCTTAGAACAGGTGGACAGCGAGCAGTACTTC. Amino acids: CASSLEQVDSEQYF.

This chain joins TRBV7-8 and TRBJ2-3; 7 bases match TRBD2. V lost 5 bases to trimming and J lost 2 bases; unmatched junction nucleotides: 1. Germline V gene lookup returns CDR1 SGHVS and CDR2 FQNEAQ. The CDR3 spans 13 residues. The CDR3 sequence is CASSTSVTDTQYF. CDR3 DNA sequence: TGTGCCAGCAGCACTAGCGTCACAGATACGCAGTATTTT.

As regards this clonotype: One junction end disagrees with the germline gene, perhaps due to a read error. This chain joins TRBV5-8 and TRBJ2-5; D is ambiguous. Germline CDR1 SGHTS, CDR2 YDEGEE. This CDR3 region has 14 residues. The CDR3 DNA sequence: TGCGCCAGCAGCTTGGTGCAGACTCAAGAGACCCAGTACTTC. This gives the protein CASSLVQTQETQYF.

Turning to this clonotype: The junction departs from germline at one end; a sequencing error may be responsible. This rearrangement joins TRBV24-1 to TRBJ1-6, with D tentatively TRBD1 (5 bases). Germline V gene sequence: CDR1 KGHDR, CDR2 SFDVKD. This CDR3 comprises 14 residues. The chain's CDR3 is CATSRRGGNWPPHF. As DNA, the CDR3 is TGTGCCACCAGCAGGAGGGGAGGCAATTGGCCCCCCCACTTT.

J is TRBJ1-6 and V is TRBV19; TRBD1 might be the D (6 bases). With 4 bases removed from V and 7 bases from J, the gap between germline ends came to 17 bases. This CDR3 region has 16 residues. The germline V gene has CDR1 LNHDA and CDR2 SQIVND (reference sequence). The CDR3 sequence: CASSTTGRRRNSPLHF. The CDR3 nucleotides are TGTGCCAGTAGTACCACAGGGAGAAGGCGGAATTCACCCCTCCACTTT. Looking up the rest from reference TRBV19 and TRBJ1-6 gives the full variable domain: DGGITQSPKYLFRKEGQNVTLSCEQNLNHDAMYWYRQDPGQGLRLIYYSQIVNDFQKGDIAEGYSVSREKKESFPLTVTSAQKNPTAFYLCASSTTGRRRNSPLHFGNGTRLTVT.

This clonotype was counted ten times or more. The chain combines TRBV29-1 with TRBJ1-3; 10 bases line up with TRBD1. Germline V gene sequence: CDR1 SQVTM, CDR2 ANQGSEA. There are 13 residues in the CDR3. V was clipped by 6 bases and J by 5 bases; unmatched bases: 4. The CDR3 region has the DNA TGCAGCGTGGAGGACAGGGGGAGAAACACCATATATTTT. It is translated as CSVEDRGRNTIYF.

Here the CDR3 DNA reads TGTGCCAGTAGCTGGGATTCGTTACCCACCGGGGAGCTGTTTTTT. Its protein is CASSWDSLPTGELFF. The rearrangement links TRBV2 to TRBJ2-2; D ambiguous. This CDR3 region has 15 residues. The germline V gene encodes CDR1 SNHLY and CDR2 FYNNEI. V lost 9 bases, J lost 4 bases, and 18 bases lay in between.

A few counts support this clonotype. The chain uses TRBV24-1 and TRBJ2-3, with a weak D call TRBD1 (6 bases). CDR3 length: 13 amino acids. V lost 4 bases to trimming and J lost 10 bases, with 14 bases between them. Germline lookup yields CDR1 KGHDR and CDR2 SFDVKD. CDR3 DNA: TGTGCCACCAGTGAAGTGCAGGGGCAGGCGCAGTATTTT. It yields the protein CATSEVQGQAQYF.

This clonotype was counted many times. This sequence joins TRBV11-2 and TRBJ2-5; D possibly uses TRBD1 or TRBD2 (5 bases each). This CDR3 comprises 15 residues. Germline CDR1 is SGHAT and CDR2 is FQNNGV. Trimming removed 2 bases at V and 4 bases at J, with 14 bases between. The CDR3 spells CASSLNNGDGETQYF. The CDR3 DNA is TGTGCCAGCAGCTTAAATAACGGGGACGGAGAGACCCAGTACTTC.